The clone carrying this TCR beta chain has at least ten counts. The CDR3 spans 17 residues. With 3 bases clipped from V and 2 bases from J, the junction kept 11 bases outside the gene matches. The V gene's germline CDR1 is SGHRS and CDR2 YFSETQ. RNA transcripts served as the template for amplifying TCR beta CDR3 regions. HTBI primers drove first-round RT-PCR of the TCR CDR3. TCRdb reprocessed the multiplex PCR reads via MiXCR and lists one record per CDR3 protein. The sample has under 250,000 distinct CDR3 sequences, 24% seen once. At least 3 on the Clinical Activity Score was recorded for ophthalmopathy patients, who also had NOSPECS grade at least 4 and duration under 3 months. Uncontrolled infection, other autoimmune disease, pregnancy or lactation barred patients from enrollment. This sample is drawn from a study of T cells in Graves' hyperthyroidism and ophthalmopathy.

The chain uses TRBV5-1 and TRBJ2-3, with TRBD1 identical over 8 bases. The sample taken for sequencing was blood. The receptor's source is a woman aged 40-49 years with Graves' ophthalmopathy. The CDR3 sequence is CASSSLTGVGDTDTQYF. The CDR3 region has the DNA TGCGCCAGCAGCTCCCTGACAGGGGTTGGAGACACAGATACGCAGTATTTT.